The clone carrying this TCR beta chain was recorded many times. Antigen specificity is unknown. TCRdb passed the RT-PCR reads through MiXCR, listing each CDR3 protein once. Altogether roughly 170,000 distinct CDR3 sequences are present, nearly 9.5% being singletons, with the ten largest covering approximately 11%. The sample is drawn from a study of response to subunit inactivated influenza vaccine. Regarding the study as a whole: Authors proposed each seasonal influenza vaccination draws in few new T cells.

The source material was non-naive T cells sorted from PBMCs, sampled on the day of vaccination. The sequence came from a man between 45 and 60 years old who received an inactivated influenza vaccine.

CDR3 nucleotide sequence: TGTGCCAGCAGAAGTTCGACAAAAAACAATGAGCAGTTCTTC. Its protein product is CASRSSTKNNEQFF. This chain uses TRBV3-1 with TRBJ2-1; no clear D. Germline V gene data show CDR1 as LGHDT and CDR2 as YNNKEL (reference sequence). The CDR3 sequence is 14 residues long. V was pared by 6 bases and J by 5 bases, with 14 bases between.